These 10 T cell receptor beta chains came from one sample sequenced in a study of tumor and adjacent non-tumor tissue in lung cancer. No cell sorting was done before RNA was extracted from the tissue. Distant lung tissue was collected more than 3 cm away from the tumor edge. Three rounds of nested PCR, following a modified ARM-PCR protocol, produced the TCRbeta library. Each CDR3 protein is one row after TCRdb ran MiXCR on the multiplex PCR reads. The sample carries 90,000 to 110,000 distinct CDR3 sequences, roughly three fifths recorded once. Sequencing input: distant non-tumor lung tissue. The receptors shown here come from a man in his sixties with non-small cell lung cancer.

In the case of this clonotype: A much more abundant neighbour one base away suggests this may be a read error. V and J are TRBV7-9 and TRBJ2-5; 12 positions match TRBD2. Trimming at V came to 4 bases and at J to 7 bases, leaving 4 bases not matched to a gene. The CDR3 is 14 residues long. Looked up from germline, CDR1 is SEHNR and CDR2 is FQNEAQ (reference sequence). CDR3 DNA sequence: TGTGCCAGCAGCTCTAGCGGGAGGGCAGTGACCCAGTACTTC. It translates to CASSSSGRAVTQYF.

CDR3 bases: TGCAGCGCACAAATGTCGGCAGCAGATATTCAGTATTTT. Amino acid sequence: CSAQMSAADIQYF. This chain connects TRBV29-1 to TRBJ2-3; D gene unclear. The germline V gene encodes CDR1 SQVTM and CDR2 ANQGSEA. The CDR3 runs to 13 residues. V lost 7 bases, J lost 12 bases, and 23 bases lay in between.

The chain has TRBV20-1 and TRBJ1-1; tentatively, D is TRBD1 (6 bases). Germline V gene data show CDR1 as DFQATT and CDR2 as SNEGSKA (reference sequence). The CDR3 is 12 amino acids. The V gene lost 6 bases and the J gene lost 7 bases, with 15 bases spanning the gap. The CDR3 loop reads CSACRDNYEAFF. Written as DNA, the CDR3 is TGCAGTGCGTGCCGGGACAATTATGAAGCTTTCTTT.

The chain carries TRBV2 and TRBJ2-5; perhaps TRBD2 as D (5 bases). The CDR3 totals 16 residues. Germline lookup yields CDR1 SNHLY and CDR2 FYNNEI. V shed 5 bases and J shed 4 bases, with 20 bases lying between them. This CDR3 reads CASSTTRGINGETQYF. The CDR3 bases are TGTGCCAGCAGTACCACCCGGGGAATTAATGGAGAGACCCAGTACTTC.

This rearrangement joins TRBV18 to TRBJ2-1; D not resolved. This CDR3 spans 16 amino acids. V gave up 0 bases and J gave up 7 bases, with 16 bases separating them. Germline V gene lookup returns CDR1 KGHSH and CDR2 LQKENI. In DNA form, the CDR3 reads TGTGCCAGCTCACCACCTACGCCCTCGATCTTGAATGAGCAGTTCTTC. Its protein is CASSPPTPSILNEQFF.

The genes are TRBV19 and TRBJ1-2; no firm D call. V gave up 1 base and J gave up 1 base, with 7 bases separating them. The CDR3 loop spans 14 amino acids. Per the germline V gene, CDR1 is LNHDA and CDR2 is SQIVND (reference sequence). The CDR3 DNA follows: TGTGCCAGTAGTATAGCAGACCTTAACTATGGCTACACCTTC. Encoded protein: CASSIADLNYGYTF.

As to this clonotype: With a much larger clone just one base away, this may be a read error. The V gene is TRBV5-1, the J gene TRBJ1-1, with D uncertain. The CDR3 runs to 13 residues. Germline values: CDR1 SGHRS, CDR2 YFSETQ. Trimming removed 4 bases at V and 7 bases at J, with 14 bases between. The CDR3 protein is CASSGQEVIEAFF. In nucleotides, the CDR3 is TGCGCCAGCAGCGGGCAGGAGGTAATTGAAGCTTTCTTT.

With respect to this clonotype: One end of the junction fails to match germline, which may point to a read error. The rearrangement links TRBV29-1 to TRBJ2-1; D gene unclear. Per the germline V gene, CDR1 is SQVTM and CDR2 is ANQGSEA. This CDR3 has 14 residues. CDR3 protein: CSIDIEDPYNEQFF. CDR3 bases: TGCAGCATTGATATTGAAGACCCCTACAATGAGCAGTTCTTC.

This chain connects TRBV7-8 to TRBJ2-3, with TRBD2 identical over 10 bases. CDR3 length: 16 amino acids. V lost 7 bases, J lost 4 bases, and 11 bases stayed unmatched. CDR1 SGHVS and CDR2 FQNEAQ come from the germline V gene. CDR3 bases: TGTGCCAGCAACCGGAGGACTAGCGGAGGGGCAGATACGCAGTATTTT. Translation: CASNRRTSGGADTQYF.

Of note for this clonotype: Because the CDR3 is missing its conserved closing phenylalanine or tryptophan, this is likely a read error. This chain connects TRBV4-1 to TRBJ1-4; D may be TRBD1 (5 bases). In germline, CDR1 is MGHRA, CDR2 YSYEKL. Trimming took 2 bases from V and 8 from J, leaving 15 bases between them. The CDR3 totals 15 residues. The CDR3 is CASSQIGAPSEKLFS. The CDR3 coding sequence is TGCGCCAGCAGCCAAATAGGGGCTCCTTCGGAAAAACTGTTTTCT.